This paragraph covers one TCR beta chain sequence. Trimming removed 2 bases from V and 6 bases from J; junction bases left unmatched: 4. The CDR3 consists of 14 residues. Germline CDR1 and CDR2: MNHEY and SVGEGT. This sample is part of a study of blood T cell repertoires in COVID-19. The authors' processing: Nucleated cell counts were estimated from reference gene primer amplification. Sequenced by immunoSEQ multiplex PCR; TCRdb stores in-frame clones only, minus some. The D gene and trimming were derived from the DNA, and the V and J assignments and clone size from that table. This sample has over 250,000 clones, with about 89% found just once.

The V call is TRBV6-2 or TRBV6-3, the J call TRBJ1-1; TRBD1 agrees at 9 bases. Sequencing used PBMCs or T cells enriched from blood (not recorded which). This receptor was taken from a man aged 35 to 55 who had recovered from COVID-19. CDR3: CASSYMTGGAEAFF. CDR3 nucleotide sequence: TGTGCCAGCAGTTACATGACAGGGGGAGCTGAAGCTTTCTTT.